Below, 14 T cell receptor beta chains from the same sample are listed, as sequenced in a study of graft-versus-host responses after intestinal transplantation. Sequenced by immunoSEQ multiplex PCR; TCRdb stores in-frame clones only, minus some. This sample yields 35,000 to 40,000 clones, of which around 94% are seen a single time; 0.76% belongs to the top ten. Sequenced here: PBMCs, sampled 16 days after intestinal transplant. The receptors were gathered from a human patient who received an intestinal transplant, so some T cells may come from the graft donor.

This chain joins TRBV28 and TRBJ1-2, with unresolved D. Germline lookup yields CDR1 MDHEN and CDR2 SYDVKM. The CDR3 has 11 amino acids. V was pared by 5 bases and J by 5 bases, with 6 bases between. CDR3 sequence reads: CASSHPYGYTF. The CDR3 DNA is TGTGCCAGCAGTCACCCATATGGCTACACCTTC.

This chain links TRBV7-2 with TRBJ2-7, with 9 bases matching TRBD2. Germline V gives CDR1 SGHTA, CDR2 FQGNSA. The CDR3 loop spans 17 amino acids. The junction had 18 bases not matched to a gene; V was cut back by 7 bases and J by 5 bases. The chain's CDR3 is CASTSMIRTSVSHEQYF. DNA for the CDR3: TGTGCCAGCACCAGCATGATCAGGACTAGCGTGTCCCACGAGCAGTACTTC.

V is TRBV4-1 and J is TRBJ2-7, with a possible D match to TRBD2 (6 bases). V lost 0 bases to trimming and J lost 3 bases, with 12 bases between them. Looked up from germline, CDR1 is MGHRA and CDR2 is YSYEKL. The length of the CDR3 is 15 residues. The CDR3 DNA is TGCGCCAGCAGCCAAGAGGGACTGGCAGACTACGAGCAGTACTTC. This translates into CASSQEGLADYEQYF.

The J gene is TRBJ1-1, the V gene TRBV2; 7 positions match TRBD1. The V gene's germline CDR1 is SNHLY and CDR2 FYNNEI. V was pared by 0 bases and J by 8 bases, with 9 bases of the junction left unmatched. The CDR3 covers 15 residues. The CDR3 nucleotides read TGTGCCAGCAGTGAAGCGCTTGAGGGGGCCACCGAAGCTTTCTTT. Its protein is CASSEALEGATEAFF.

The chain carries TRBV28 and TRBJ1-2; 7 bases are a match to TRBD1. V shed 6 bases, J shed 0 bases, and the junction held 4 bases outside the gene matches. CDR1 and CDR2 (germline): MDHEN, SYDVKM. The CDR3 is 14 residues long. The CDR3 region is CASRRQGSNYGYTF. CDR3 DNA sequence: TGTGCCAGCAGGAGACAGGGTTCTAACTATGGCTACACCTTC.

The chain recombines TRBV6-1 with TRBJ1-6; 8 nucleotides agree with TRBD1. The CDR3 length is 14 residues. Germline CDR1 is MNHNS and CDR2 is SASEGT. Trimming removed 6 bases from V and 7 bases from J; junction bases left unmatched: 5. CDR3 residues: CASSGRQGNSPLHF. The CDR3 nucleotides read TGTGCCAGCAGCGGGAGACAGGGGAATTCACCCCTCCACTTT.

The V and J genes are TRBV7-9 and TRBJ1-1; TRBD1 might be the D (6 bases). The CDR3 sequence is 12 residues long. V was clipped by 5 bases and J by 9 bases, with 13 bases between them. Germline V gene sequence: CDR1 SEHNR, CDR2 FQNEAQ (reference sequence). CDR3 nucleotides: TGTGCCAGCAGCCGCTCCGGGGGCCAAGCTTTCTTT. It specifies CASSRSGGQAFF.

A word on this clone: Within the sample, other DNA sequences also encode this same CDR3. The CDR3 protein is CATSRDRGLNQPQHF. CDR3 bases: TGTGCCACCAGCAGAGACAGGGGCTTAAATCAGCCCCAGCATTTT. The J gene is TRBJ1-5, the V gene TRBV15, with D maybe TRBD1 (6 bases). V shed 0 bases and J shed 4 bases, with 10 bases lying between them. The CDR3 covers 15 residues. Germline CDR1 LNHNV, CDR2 YYDKDF (reference sequence).

The rearrangement links TRBV7-9 to TRBJ1-2, with D unresolved. Trimming took 5 bases from V and 4 from J, leaving 20 bases between them. Germline V CDR1 and CDR2: SEHNR, FQNEAQ (reference sequence). CDR3 length: 16 residues. The CDR3 nucleotides are TGTGCCAGCAGCCCGAGGCTTGGGAGGACGGTCTATGGCTACACCTTC. Amino acids: CASSPRLGRTVYGYTF.

The V gene is TRBV7-6, the J gene TRBJ2-1, with 10 bases identical to TRBD1. Germline assignment: CDR1 SGHVS and CDR2 FNYEAQ. J lost 1 base, V lost 5 bases, and 8 bases had no gene match. CDR3 size: 17 residues. The CDR3 is CASSRPTGGGSYNEQFF. DNA for the CDR3: TGTGCCAGCAGCCGCCCGACAGGGGGCGGGTCCTACAATGAGCAGTTCTTC.

The V call is TRBV12-5, the J call TRBJ1-2, with a possible D match to TRBD1 (5 bases). The CDR3 extends over 15 amino acids. CDR1 and CDR2 from the germline V gene are LGHNT and FRNRAP. V was clipped by 1 base and J by 7 bases, with 16 bases between them. The CDR3 bases are TGTGCTAGTGGTTTGGAAAGGGGCCGGGTTCCTGGCTACACCTTC. It yields the protein CASGLERGRVPGYTF.

The chain combines TRBV30 with TRBJ2-3; 8 nucleotides line up with TRBD2. CDR3 length equals 14 residues. CDR1 is GTSNPN, CDR2 SVGIG, per germline (reference sequence). J gave up 6 bases and V 1 base, and 6 bases lay outside the gene matches. The CDR3 DNA follows: TGTGCCTGGAGTGAGAAGCGGGAGTATGATACGCAGTATTTT. Translating gives CAWSEKREYDTQYF.

This chain connects TRBV30 to TRBJ1-5; D gene ambiguous. V was clipped by 0 bases and J by 6 bases, with 9 bases between them. Germline-derived CDR1 and CDR2 are GTSNPN and SVGIG (reference sequence). The CDR3 totals 13 residues. CDR3 loop: CAWSVGRGQPQHF. In nucleotides, the CDR3 is TGTGCCTGGAGTGTGGGGAGAGGTCAGCCCCAGCATTTT.

This clone was recorded a few times. The V gene is TRBV7-3, the J gene TRBJ1-3; TRBD1 might be the D (5 bases). Germline V gene lookup returns CDR1 SGHTA and CDR2 FQGTGA. V shed 2 bases and J shed 7 bases, with 9 bases lying between them. CDR3 length: 13 amino acids. CDR3 nucleotides: TGTGCCAGCAGCTTAGATAGGGGCAACACCATATATTTT. As protein: CASSLDRGNTIYF.